A selection of T cell receptor beta chains follows, all from one sample in a study of blood T cell repertoires in COVID-19. Assay: immunoSEQ multiplex PCR; the TCRdb copy retains only in-frame clones and omits some. The sample lists 250,000 to 400,000 clones; roughly 90% were seen once. The sequenced sample consisted of peripheral blood. Receptor source: a woman in her thirties with COVID-19, enrolled during active disease. Each CDR3 is given with its conserved first and last residue. The D gene is left open where the match is weak. A clone size is listed for some rows: how often the clone was seen (once, few, many), or a class if it is expanded.

J gene | clone size | V gene | CDR3 length | D gene | CDR3 protein | CDR3 DNA
TRBJ2-3 | . | TRBV28 | 16 | . | CASSPDWGGNTDTQYF | TGTGCCAGCAGTCCCGACTGGGGCGGGAACACAGATACGCAGTATTTT
TRBJ2-1 | . | TRBV24-1 | 13 | . | CATSDSHYNEQFF | TGTGCCACCAGTGATTCCCACTACAATGAGCAGTTCTTC
TRBJ1-4 | once | TRBV20-1 | 14 | . | CSASYGGLNEKLFF | TGCAGTGCTAGTTACGGGGGGCTGAATGAAAAACTGTTTTTT
TRBJ2-1 | . | TRBV5-4 | 15 | TRBD1 | CASSLQGQGHNEQFF | TGTGCCAGCAGCTTACAGGGGCAGGGGCACAATGAGCAGTTCTTC
TRBJ1-2 | . | TRBV28 | 16 | TRBD1 | CASSSPWTGSRYGYTF | TGTGCCAGCAGTTCGCCCTGGACAGGGTCGCGCTATGGCTACACCTTC
TRBJ1-1 | . | TRBV19 | 14 | . | CASRSGGMNTEAFF | TGTGCCAGTAGATCAGGAGGTATGAACACTGAAGCTTTCTTT
TRBJ1-1 | . | TRBV3-1/TRBV3-2 | 14 | . | CASSQVGAGSEAFF | TGTGCCAGCAGCCAAGTCGGGGCGGGGTCTGAAGCTTTCTTT
TRBJ1-2 | . | TRBV30 | 13 | . | CAWIPGGNYGYTF | TGTGCCTGGATCCCCGGGGGGAACTATGGCTACACCTTC
TRBJ1-3 | . | TRBV6-2/TRBV6-3 | 16 | . | CASSYSRTDKGNTIYF | TGTGCCAGCAGTTACTCACGGACAGATAAGGGAAACACCATATATTTT
TRBJ2-7 | . | TRBV11-1 | 15 | . | CASSLGGQPSYEQYF | TGTGCCAGCAGCTTGGGGGGGCAGCCTTCCTACGAGCAGTACTTC
TRBJ1-4 | . | TRBV7-9 | 16 | . | CASSQSFGQLNEKLFF | TGTGCCAGCAGTCAATCCTTCGGACAGCTTAATGAAAAACTGTTTTTT
TRBJ2-1 | once | TRBV6-5 | 14 | TRBD2 | CASHTVGGYNEQFF | TGTGCCAGCCATACAGTGGGGGGGTACAATGAGCAGTTCTTC
TRBJ2-5 | . | TRBV15 | 15 | TRBD1 | CATSTGTAKQETQYF | TGTGCCACGAGTACTGGGACAGCAAAGCAAGAGACCCAGTACTTC
TRBJ1-3 | . | TRBV24-1 | 13 | . | CATSGSLGNTIYF | TGTGCCACCAGTGGCAGTTTAGGAAACACCATATATTTT
TRBJ2-1 | once | TRBV2 | 15 | TRBD2 | CASSVGLAGVGEQFF | TGTGCCAGCAGTGTTGGTCTAGCGGGAGTGGGTGAGCAGTTCTTC
TRBJ2-1 | . | TRBV9 | 13 | . | CASSAVSYNEQFF | TGTGCCAGCAGCGCTGTTAGCTACAATGAGCAGTTCTTC
TRBJ2-2 | . | TRBV7-3 | 18 | . | CASSSTPSRGANTGELFF | TGTGCCAGCAGCTCAACGCCCTCTCGGGGAGCGAACACCGGGGAGCTGTTTTTT
TRBJ2-6 | . | TRBV18 | 15 | TRBD2 | CASSPGGAGANVLTF | TGTGCCAGCTCACCTGGGGGGGCTGGGGCCAACGTCCTGACTTTC
TRBJ1-1 | . | TRBV30 | 17 | TRBD1 | CANGAFPGTGANTEAFF | TGTGCGAATGGAGCCTTTCCCGGGACAGGGGCCAACACTGAAGCTTTCTTT
TRBJ2-7 | . | TRBV2 | 11 | TRBD2 | CASGRGYEQYF | TGTGCCAGCGGGAGGGGCTACGAGCAGTACTTC
TRBJ2-1 | . | TRBV19 | 15 | . | CASSIGSRRDNEQFF | TGTGCCAGTAGTATCGGTTCAAGGCGGGACAATGAGCAGTTCTTC
TRBJ2-5 | . | TRBV7-9 | 17 | TRBD1 | CASSPWQTGVAQETQYF | TGTGCCAGCAGCCCATGGCAGACAGGGGTGGCCCAAGAGACCCAGTACTTC
TRBJ2-5 | . | TRBV7-3 | 13 | . | CASSPGDQETQYF | TGTGCCAGCAGTCCAGGGGACCAAGAGACCCAGTACTTC
TRBJ2-1 | . | TRBV7-9 | 12 | TRBD1 | CASSLNGQGKFF | TGTGCCAGCAGCCTAAACGGACAGGGGAAGTTCTTC
TRBJ1-1 | . | TRBV28 | 14 | . | CASSYRAGNTEAFF | TGTGCCAGCAGTTACAGGGCGGGGAACACTGAAGCTTTCTTT
TRBJ1-1 | . | TRBV5-1 | 14 | TRBD1 | CASSLDRGQTEAFF | TGCGCCAGCAGCTTGGACAGGGGGCAAACTGAAGCTTTCTTT
TRBJ2-7 | . | TRBV5-4 | 17 | TRBD2 | CASSPGPSGGSSYEQYF | TGTGCCAGCAGCCCTGGGCCTAGCGGGGGCAGCTCCTACGAGCAGTACTTC
TRBJ2-3 | . | TRBV12-5 | 23 | TRBD1 | CASGLVIAGRGQGIRGGTDTQYF | TGTGCTAGTGGTTTGGTAATCGCAGGCAGGGGACAGGGGATTCGGGGGGGCACAGATACGCAGTATTTT
TRBJ1-5 | . | TRBV15 | 14 | TRBD1 | CATGKDRNNQPQHF | TGTGCCACCGGGAAGGACAGGAATAATCAGCCCCAGCATTTT
TRBJ2-2 | . | TRBV6-5 | 14 | . | CASLIGGGTGELFF | TGTGCCAGCTTAATCGGAGGTGGCACCGGGGAGCTGTTTTTT
TRBJ2-3 | . | TRBV19 | 12 | TRBD2 | CASSTGGRTQYF | TGTGCCAGTAGTACGGGGGGGAGGACGCAGTATTTT
TRBJ2-7 | . | TRBV11-2 | 13 | . | CASSPTNGYEQYF | TGTGCCAGCAGCCCTACGAATGGCTACGAGCAGTACTTC
TRBJ2-5 | once | TRBV5-1 | 15 | TRBD2 | CASSLEGGRGETQYF | TGCGCCAGCAGCTTGGAAGGCGGGAGGGGCGAGACCCAGTACTTC
TRBJ2-1 | . | TRBV29-1 | 12 | . | CSVVGPTNEQFF | TGCAGCGTCGTGGGCCCGACCAATGAGCAGTTCTTC
TRBJ1-1 | once | TRBV3-1/TRBV3-2 | 13 | TRBD1 | CASSPGTETEAFF | TGTGCCAGCAGCCCGGGGACAGAAACTGAAGCTTTCTTT
TRBJ2-2 | once | TRBV9 | 16 | . | CASSASGTPNTGELFF | TGTGCCAGCAGCGCCTCCGGGACACCGAACACCGGGGAGCTGTTTTTT